These 9 T cell receptor beta chains were all obtained from the same sample, sequenced in a study of blood T cell repertoires in COVID-19. Assay: immunoSEQ multiplex PCR; the TCRdb copy retains only in-frame clones and omits some. In the table there are about 100,000 clones, about 72% of which are singletons. The specimen sequenced was peripheral blood. These receptor sequences come from a man aged 55 to 69 with active or convalescent COVID-19.

The DNA for the CDR3 is TGTGCCAGCAGTTCTGCCGGCCTAGCGGGAGTTGATGAGCAGTTCTTC. Its protein product is CASSSAGLAGVDEQFF. This chain links TRBV28 with TRBJ2-1, with 10 nucleotides matching TRBD2. The ends lost 4 bases at V and 8 bases at J; junction bases unmatched: 11. The CDR3 is made up of 16 amino acids. Germline-derived CDR1 and CDR2 are MDHEN and SYDVKM.

The chain carries TRBV27 and TRBJ2-6; D is possibly TRBD2 (5 bases). CDR1 MNHEY and CDR2 SMNVEV come from the germline V gene (reference sequence). The CDR3 totals 15 residues. V was pared by 3 bases and J by 2 bases, with 8 bases between. The DNA of the CDR3 is TGTGCCAGCAGTTTTTCCGGGACTGGGGCCAACGTCCTGACTTTC. Protein: CASSFSGTGANVLTF. Supplemented by reference TRBV27 and TRBJ2-6, the full variable domain reads EAQVTQNPRYLITVTGKKLTVTCSQNMNHEYMSWYRQDPGLGLRQIYYSMNVEVTDKGDVPEGYKVSRKEKRNFPLILESPSPNQTSLYFCASSFSGTGANVLTFGAGSRLTVL.

This CDR3 reads CASSDDSPYGYTF. CDR3 DNA sequence: TGTGCCAGCAGTGATGACAGCCCTTATGGCTACACCTTC. This chain joins TRBV2 and TRBJ1-2; D is perhaps TRBD1 (5 bases). The germline CDR1 and CDR2 sequences are SNHLY and FYNNEI. This CDR3 comprises 13 residues. V was clipped by 3 bases and J by 5 bases, with 10 bases between them. Full variable domain (outside the CDR3, taken from reference TRBV2 and TRBJ1-2): EPEVTQTPSHQVTQMGQEVILRCVPISNHLYFYWYRQILGQKVEFLVSFYNNEISEKSEIFDDQFSVERPDGSNFTLKIRSTKLEDSAMYFCASSDDSPYGYTFGSGTRLTVV.

In this sample, this clone turned up once. This rearrangement joins TRBV11-2 to TRBJ2-2; TRBD2 might be the D (5 bases). The CDR3 is 17 residues long. The V gene lost 7 bases and the J gene lost 6 bases, with 24 bases spanning the gap. CDR1 is SGHAT and CDR2 is FQNNGV in the germline V gene. CDR3 sequence (DNA): TGTGCCAGCACCCGGGGTGGGAGCGTGGTGAGCGCCGGGGAGCTGTTTTTT. Translated: CASTRGGSVVSAGELFF.

The chain has TRBV30 and TRBJ1-5, with TRBD1 matching over 7 bases. V shed 2 bases, J shed 2 bases, and the junction held 3 bases outside the gene matches. The germline V gene encodes CDR1 GTSNPN and CDR2 SVGIG (reference sequence). This CDR3 spans 14 amino acids. The CDR3 sequence: CAWSKTGGNQPQHF. The CDR3 DNA reads TGTGCCTGGAGTAAAACAGGGGGCAATCAGCCCCAGCATTTT.

The chain has TRBV18 and TRBJ2-7; 7 nucleotides agree with TRBD1. Germline CDR1 reads KGHSH; CDR2 reads LQKENI. This CDR3 region has 12 residues. After removal of 4 bases from V and 6 bases from J, the junction contained 3 bases not matched to a gene. In DNA, the CDR3 is TGTGCCAGCTCACTACAGGGGAGCGAGCAGTACGTC. It encodes CASSLQGSEQYV.

The chain joins TRBV18 to TRBJ1-1, with unresolved D. The CDR3 spans 15 residues. V was pared by 1 base and J by 5 bases, with 14 bases between. Germline assignment: CDR1 KGHSH and CDR2 LQKENI. DNA of the CDR3: TGTGCCAGCTCACCACTCTCGTCTGGAGTGACTGAAGCTTTCTTT. Its translation: CASSPLSSGVTEAFF.

The chain uses TRBV11-3 and TRBJ2-1, with D possibly TRBD2 on 7 matching bases. The germline V and J ends were trimmed by 5 bases and 4 bases, with 15 bases remaining between them. The length of the CDR3 is 15 residues. Germline V gene sequence: CDR1 SGHNT, CDR2 YENEEA. The CDR3 sequence: CASSQGRGPYNEQFF. The DNA for the CDR3 is TGTGCCAGCAGCCAAGGGCGGGGGCCGTACAATGAGCAGTTCTTC.

The chain links TRBV18 to TRBJ1-6, with D perhaps matching TRBD1 (6 bases). The CDR3 consists of 16 residues. V dropped 3 bases and J dropped 0 bases, with 9 bases sitting between them. From germline, CDR1 is KGHSH and CDR2 LQKENI. The CDR3 coding sequence is TGTGCCAGCTCACCGGGGGCGAGCTCCTATAATTCACCCCTCCACTTT. It codes for CASSPGASSYNSPLHF.